This T cell receptor (beta chain) came from a study of blood T cell repertoires in COVID-19. Using immunoSEQ multiplex PCR, the repertoire was profiled, and TCRdb retains in-frame clones only, with some absent. The data hold 260,000 or so clones, with roughly 89% observed a single time. V lost 2 bases, J lost 0 bases, and 11 bases lay in between. In germline, CDR1 is MDHEN, CDR2 SYDVKM. This CDR3 contains 17 residues. The chain couples TRBV28 to TRBJ1-6; no clear D. The sequencing sample was made of PBMCs or T cells enriched from blood (not recorded which). The sequence was collected from a young woman with acute COVID-19. CDR3 in DNA: TGTGCCAGCAGTTTAACTAGGGAGGTCTCCTATAATTCACCCCTCCACTTT. Translated, it gives CASSLTREVSYNSPLHF. The full variable domain, with the rest looked up from reference TRBV28 and TRBJ1-6, is DVKVTQSSRYLVKRTGEKVFLECVQDMDHENMFWYRQDPGLGLRLIYFSYDVKMKEKGDIPEGYSVSREKKERFSLILESASTNQTSMYLCASSLTREVSYNSPLHFGNGTRLTVT.